Each of the 26 T cell receptor beta chains below was sequenced from the same sample in a study of blood T cell repertoires in COVID-19. Produced via immunoSEQ multiplex PCR; TCRdb's table is partial and in-frame only. The sample yields about 170,000 clones, roughly 90% seen once. Input material: peripheral blood. The receptors stem from a woman aged 55-70 years with COVID-19, enrolled during active disease.

The rearrangement uses TRBV9 and TRBJ2-4, with 7 bases identical to TRBD1. Germline assignment: CDR1 SGDLS and CDR2 YYNGEE. J was trimmed by 2 bases and V by 0 bases; bases with no gene match: 8. This CDR3 has 17 amino acids. This chain's CDR3 is CASSVGVGQSPKNIQYF. The CDR3, as DNA: TGTGCCAGCAGCGTAGGGGTGGGACAGTCTCCCAAAAACATTCAGTACTTC.

V is TRBV19 and J is TRBJ1-2; D might be TRBD1 (5 bases). Germline values: CDR1 LNHDA, CDR2 SQIVND (reference sequence). The CDR3 runs 11 residues. Trimming took 11 bases from V and 4 from J, leaving 11 bases between them. The CDR3 loop reads CAPLGGYGYTF. The CDR3 nucleotides read TGTGCCCCCCTCGGGGGCTATGGCTACACCTTC.

The chain links TRBV5-1 to TRBJ2-7; TRBD1 matches 10 bases. From germline, CDR1 is SGHRS and CDR2 YFSETQ. The V gene end was trimmed by 4 bases and the J gene end by 4 bases; junction bases not matched to a gene: 8. The CDR3 sequence is 15 residues long. CDR3 sequence (DNA): TGCGCCAGCAGCGCGACAGGGGGCTGGAATTACGAGCAGTACTTC. This translates into CASSATGGWNYEQYF.

The chain combines TRBV27 with TRBJ1-2; the match to TRBD1 covers 10 bases. Germline assignment: CDR1 MNHEY and CDR2 SMNVEV (reference sequence). CDR3 length: 17 residues. J was trimmed by 7 bases and V by 0 bases; bases with no gene match: 11. Written as DNA, the CDR3 is TGTGCCAGCAGTTTATCCCCTCCGGGACAGGGGCGTAGTGGCTACACCTTC. This gives the protein CASSLSPPGQGRSGYTF.

Only a few counts were recorded for this clone. V gene TRBV20-1 combines with J gene TRBJ1-6, with TRBD1 matching 7 bases. There are 14 residues in the CDR3. V was clipped by 3 bases and J by 8 bases; unmatched bases: 7. CDR1 is DFQATT and CDR2 is SNEGSKA in the germline V gene (reference sequence). The CDR3 nucleotides are TGCAGTGCTAGTGGGGGACAGCGAGATTCACCCCTCCACTTT. Amino acids: CSASGGQRDSPLHF.

This chain links TRBV19 with TRBJ1-5; 9 nucleotides match TRBD1. CDR1 LNHDA and CDR2 SQIVND come from the germline V gene (reference sequence). CDR3 length equals 16 residues. With V trimmed by 5 bases and J by 1 base, 6 bases remained unmatched. The CDR3 protein is CASSPWGQGSNQPQHF. The CDR3 nucleotides read TGTGCCAGTAGTCCGTGGGGACAGGGAAGCAATCAGCCCCAGCATTTT.

This clone appeared a single time. The chain carries TRBV24-1 and TRBJ2-3; D perhaps matches TRBD2 (5 bases). The CDR3 spans 15 residues. With 1 base removed from V and 0 bases from J, the gap between germline ends came to 7 bases. The germline CDR1 and CDR2 sequences are KGHDR and SFDVKD. The CDR3 spells CATSDLGLSTDTQYF. CDR3 sequence (DNA): TGTGCCACCAGTGATTTAGGACTCAGCACAGATACGCAGTATTTT.

The chain recombines TRBV7-9 with TRBJ1-1, with 9 bases fitting TRBD1. CDR1 SEHNR and CDR2 FQNEAQ come from the germline V gene (reference sequence). This CDR3 has 16 amino acids. Germline trimming cut 1 base from V and 4 bases from J; bases unmatched to any gene: 7. The CDR3 is CASSLVSGTGPTEAFF. DNA of the CDR3: TGTGCCAGCAGCTTAGTCTCCGGGACAGGGCCCACTGAAGCTTTCTTT.

The rearrangement joins TRBV7-2 to TRBJ2-6; no clear D gene. The CDR3 runs to 14 residues. V lost 4 bases, J lost 0 bases, and 4 bases lay in between. Germline V lookup: CDR1 SGHTA, CDR2 FQGNSA. The CDR3 nucleotides read TGTGCCAGCAGCTCCCGCTCTGGGGCCAACGTCCTGACTTTC. It specifies CASSSRSGANVLTF.

The V and J genes are TRBV28 and TRBJ1-1; possibly TRBD1 for D (6 bases). There are 12 residues in the CDR3. Germline V gene data show CDR1 as MDHEN and CDR2 as SYDVKM. The CDR3 DNA sequence: TGTAAAGGGGGGGGCCTGAACACTGAAGCTTTCTTT. It encodes CKGGGLNTEAFF.

V gene TRBV24-1 combines with J gene TRBJ1-5; weak D call: TRBD1 (6 bases). Germline V gives CDR1 KGHDR, CDR2 SFDVKD. The V gene lost 4 bases and the J gene lost 1 base, with 19 bases spanning the gap. The CDR3 contains 18 residues. CDR3 sequence (DNA): TGTGCCACCAGTGACATTGGGTCAGGGGATGGGAGCAATCAGCCCCAGCATTTT. This codes for CATSDIGSGDGSNQPQHF.

The chain links TRBV6-6 to TRBJ2-7, with TRBD1 as a possible D gene (5 bases). Per germline, CDR1 MNHNY and CDR2 SVGAGI (reference sequence). V shed 5 bases and J shed 6 bases, with 20 bases lying between them. This CDR3 region has 15 residues. CDR3 coding DNA: TGTGCCAGCAGTCGCATCTTACAGGAAGGAGCCGAGCAGTACTTC. Protein: CASSRILQEGAEQYF.

The CDR3 DNA sequence: TGTGCCAGCAGTTACGGGTGGCCCTGGACTAGCGACGAGCAGTACTTC. Translation: CASSYGWPWTSDEQYF. The rearrangement joins TRBV6-5 to TRBJ2-7, with 9 nucleotides matching TRBD2. With V trimmed by 2 bases and J by 5 bases, 10 bases remained unmatched. Germline V gives CDR1 MNHEY, CDR2 SVGAGI. This CDR3 comprises 16 residues.

V usage is TRBV6-6 and J usage is TRBJ1-1, with a tentative D call TRBD1 (5 bases). The V gene's germline CDR1 is MNHNY and CDR2 SVGAGI (reference sequence). Deletions cut 0 bases from V and 3 bases from J, with 11 bases between. The CDR3 totals 15 residues. In nucleotides, the CDR3 is TGTGCCAGCAGTTACTCCTCCTCAGGGTACACTGAAGCTTTCTTT. Encoded protein: CASSYSSSGYTEAFF.

The gene calls are TRBV5-6 and TRBJ1-2; 8 nucleotides line up with TRBD1. The CDR3 is 17 amino acids. Germline trimming cut 6 bases from V and 5 bases from J; bases unmatched to any gene: 18. The V gene's germline CDR1 is SGHDT and CDR2 YYEEEE. CDR3 nucleotides: TGTGCCAGCAAACTAGGACAGGGAACTCTCTCCTCTTATGGCTACACCTTC. Translating gives CASKLGQGTLSSYGYTF. The full variable domain, rest sourced from reference TRBV5-6 and TRBJ1-2, is DAGVTQSPTHLIKTRGQQVTLRCSPKSGHDTVSWYQQALGQGPQFIFQYYEEEERQRGNFPDRFSGHQFPNYSSELNVNALLLGDSALYLCASKLGQGTLSSYGYTFGSGTRLTVV.

This clone was recorded once. This sequence joins TRBV30 and TRBJ1-4; D is ambiguous. The CDR3 runs 11 residues. Trimming took off 5 bases at V and 8 bases at J, with 9 bases between the two ends. CDR1 and CDR2 from the germline V gene are GTSNPN and SVGIG (reference sequence). DNA for the CDR3: TGTGCCTGGGGGTCTCGGGAAAAACTGTTTTTT. Protein: CAWGSREKLFF.

V is TRBV30 and J is TRBJ1-2; TRBD1 matches 8 bases. Germline V lookup: CDR1 GTSNPN, CDR2 SVGIG (reference sequence). J gave up 4 bases and V 4 bases, and 5 bases lay outside the gene matches. CDR3 size: 13 residues. The CDR3 region has the DNA TGTGCCTGGACCGTGGGGACAGGCTATGGCTACACCTTC. It specifies CAWTVGTGYGYTF.

With regard to this clone: Within the sample, other DNA sequences also encode this same CDR3. V is TRBV9 and J is TRBJ2-7; tentative D call: TRBD2 (6 bases). The V end was cut by 2 bases, the J end by 3 bases, with 9 bases between. This CDR3 region has 13 residues. Per germline, CDR1 SGDLS and CDR2 YYNGEE. CDR3 sequence: CASSVGGSYEQYF. The CDR3 nucleotides read TGTGCCAGCAGCGTTGGAGGGAGCTACGAGCAGTACTTC.

In the case of this clone: This is likely a read error, given that the CDR3 carries no conserved phenylalanine or tryptophan at its end. It is unclear where the CDR3 begins or ends on the DNA, so no DNA is shown, and the CDR3 is as TCRdb lists it. J is TRBJ2-7 and V is TRBV7-9; TRBD2, the table's D call, lacks a check against the DNA. Inclusive of both ends, the CDR3 amounts to 14 amino acids. Germline V gene data show CDR1 as SEHNR and CDR2 as FQNEAQ (reference sequence). The CDR3 here is CASSSGLAGASFAL.

The genes are TRBV7-2 and TRBJ2-1, with 12 bases aligning to TRBD2. With 5 bases clipped from V and 5 bases from J, the junction kept 7 bases outside the gene matches. CDR3 size: 16 residues. Germline V CDR1 and CDR2: SGHTA, FQGNSA. CDR3 DNA sequence: TGTGCCAGCAGCAATAGACTAGCGGGAGTTGACAATGAGCAGTTCTTC. This translates into CASSNRLAGVDNEQFF. Full variable domain (missing parts from reference TRBV7-2 and TRBJ2-1): GAGVSQSPSNKVTEKGKDVELRCDPISGHTALYWYRQSLGQGLEFLIYFQGNSAPDKSGLPSDRFSAERTGGSVSTLTIQRTQQEDSAVYLCASSNRLAGVDNEQFFGPGTRLTVL.

The chain is built from TRBV6-2 or TRBV6-3 and TRBJ2-1; 13 bases are a match to TRBD2. The V gene end was trimmed by 4 bases and the J gene end by 4 bases; junction bases not matched to a gene: 4. The CDR3 contains 16 residues. Looked up from germline, CDR1 is MNHEY and CDR2 is SVGEGT. The CDR3 loop is CASSSGTSGTYNEQFF. For the CDR3, the DNA is TGTGCCAGCAGTTCCGGGACTAGCGGGACTTACAATGAGCAGTTCTTC.

The rearrangement joins TRBV4-3 to TRBJ1-4; D not certain. The CDR3 length is 12 residues. The germline V and J ends were trimmed by 2 bases and 9 bases, with 7 bases remaining between them. Germline CDR1 LGHNA, CDR2 YSLEER. The CDR3 spells CASSQTRQKLFF. CDR3 DNA: TGCGCCAGCAGCCAAACGAGGCAAAAACTGTTTTTT.

V gene TRBV5-1 combines with J gene TRBJ1-4; D not certain. CDR1 is SGHRS and CDR2 is YFSETQ in the germline V gene. V was cut by 3 bases and J by 8 bases, with 17 bases left in between. CDR3 length: 15 residues. The CDR3 bases are TGCGCCAGCAGCTCCCTCCGGGGAGGAGAAGAAAAACTGTTTTTT. Translating it yields CASSSLRGGEEKLFF.

The gene calls are TRBV5-1 and TRBJ2-7; TRBD1 matches 8 bases. CDR1 is SGHRS and CDR2 is YFSETQ in the germline V gene. This CDR3 comprises 12 residues. J was trimmed by 13 bases and V by 4 bases; bases with no gene match: 10. CDR3 protein: CASSTTGTGKYF. As DNA, the CDR3 is TGCGCCAGCAGCACTACCGGGACAGGAAAATACTTC.

The V gene is TRBV5-6, the J gene TRBJ2-1; D is ambiguous. CDR1 and CDR2 from the germline V gene are SGHDT and YYEEEE. The CDR3 is made up of 12 amino acids. V lost 0 bases, J lost 6 bases, and 4 bases lay in between. In nucleotides, the CDR3 is TGTGCCAGCAGCTTGGCTGTCAATGAGCAGTTCTTC. Its translation: CASSLAVNEQFF.

The chain uses TRBV5-1 and TRBJ2-7, with a tentative D call TRBD1 (6 bases). The CDR3 is 12 amino acids. The V end lost 5 bases, the J end lost 6 bases, and 12 bases lay between the germline ends. CDR1 and CDR2 (germline): SGHRS, YFSETQ. The CDR3 sequence is CASRQDSFEQYF. DNA for the CDR3: TGCGCCAGCAGACAGGACAGTTTCGAGCAGTACTTC.